The 28 T cell receptor beta chains below all came from one sample that was sequenced in a study of blood T cell repertoires in COVID-19. Here immunoSEQ multiplex PCR was the method, and the copy in TCRdb shows in-frame clones only, minus some. The sample comprises about 38,000 clones, just under 95% of which are singletons, and approximately 4.1% rests with the top ten. The sample consisted of peripheral blood. Every receptor here comes from a human donor with active COVID-19. The donor label of this sample is uncertain.

The chain recombines TRBV7-2 with TRBJ2-5, with D perhaps TRBD2 (6 bases). This CDR3 is built from 15 residues. V lost 0 bases and J 5 bases, leaving 13 bases between the germline ends. Germline V lookup: CDR1 SGHTA, CDR2 FQGNSA. CDR3 DNA: TGTGCCAGCAGCTTAGCGTTGGCGGGAAGTGAGACCCAGTACTTC. Translation gives CASSLALAGSETQYF.

CDR3 nucleotide sequence: TGTGCCAGCAGCTTAGCCCCGCCGGGTGGCAAGAACACTGAAGCTTTCTTT. Encoded protein: CASSLAPPGGKNTEAFF. V is TRBV11-3 and J is TRBJ1-1; D not certain. In germline, CDR1 is SGHNT, CDR2 YENEEA. The CDR3 length is 17 residues. V was pared by 1 base and J by 1 base, with 16 bases between.

The chain couples TRBV7-9 to TRBJ1-3, with D unresolved. CDR1 SEHNR and CDR2 FQNEAQ come from the germline V gene (reference sequence). The CDR3 sequence is 17 residues long. V dropped 5 bases and J dropped 4 bases, with 21 bases sitting between them. CDR3 coding DNA: TGTGCCAGCAGCAACCAGGTTTGGCGACATGTAGGAAACACCATATATTTT. Its protein is CASSNQVWRHVGNTIYF.

This rearrangement joins TRBV5-1 to TRBJ1-1, with 9 nucleotides matching TRBD1. Germline V CDR1 and CDR2: SGHRS, YFSETQ. This CDR3 spans 16 amino acids. Unmatched junction bases numbered 8, after V lost 4 bases and J lost 1 base. The CDR3: CASSLRGQGTNTEAFF. CDR3 DNA: TGCGCCAGCAGCCTGAGAGGACAGGGGACGAACACTGAAGCTTTCTTT.

The J gene is TRBJ1-1, the V gene TRBV28, with a weak D call TRBD1 (5 bases). Germline CDR1 MDHEN, CDR2 SYDVKM. With 3 bases removed from V and 3 bases from J, the gap between germline ends came to 14 bases. The CDR3 is 15 amino acids. The CDR3 spells CASSLVAGRYTEAFF. The CDR3 DNA reads TGTGCCAGCAGTTTGGTGGCAGGGAGGTACACTGAAGCTTTCTTT.

The chain employs TRBV20-1 and TRBJ2-7, with 10 bases lining up with TRBD2. The CDR3 has 15 amino acids. Germline V gene lookup returns CDR1 DFQATT and CDR2 SNEGSKA (reference sequence). V dropped 3 bases and J dropped 7; count of bases not matched to a gene: 12. This CDR3 is CSASPPSGRAGEQYF. CDR3 DNA sequence: TGCAGTGCTAGTCCCCCCAGCGGGAGGGCCGGGGAGCAGTACTTC.

This clone was picked up one time. The chain couples TRBV11-2 to TRBJ1-3; perhaps TRBD1 as D (6 bases). The ends were cut back, 6 bases at V and 0 bases at J, with 18 bases in the middle. CDR1 is SGHAT, CDR2 FQNNGV, per germline. The CDR3 loop spans 17 amino acids. This CDR3 reads CASRPTTGSSSGNTIYF. CDR3 in DNA: TGTGCCAGCAGACCCACGACAGGTTCTTCCTCTGGAAACACCATATATTTT.

This clone appeared once. The rearrangement links TRBV7-2 to TRBJ2-5, with 12 positions matching TRBD1. The CDR3 covers 15 residues. Looked up from germline, CDR1 is SGHTA and CDR2 is FQGNSA. Germline trimming cut 4 bases from V and 4 bases from J; bases unmatched to any gene: 4. DNA of the CDR3: TGTGCCAGCAGCTCCGGGACAGGGGGCGCAGAGACCCAGTACTTC. Its translation: CASSSGTGGAETQYF.

The chain carries TRBV28 and TRBJ2-1; D gene uncertain. Germline CDR1 is MDHEN and CDR2 is SYDVKM. The CDR3 covers 13 residues. Trimming took 3 bases from V and 6 from J, leaving 9 bases between them. The DNA for the CDR3 is TGTGCCAGCAGTTTGGTAGTTGTCAATGAGCAGTTCTTC. Translated: CASSLVVVNEQFF. The whole variable domain, remainder taken from reference TRBV28 and TRBJ2-1, is DVKVTQSSRYLVKRTGEKVFLECVQDMDHENMFWYRQDPGLGLRLIYFSYDVKMKEKGDIPEGYSVSREKKERFSLILESASTNQTSMYLCASSLVVVNEQFFGPGTRLTVL.

This chain connects TRBV24-1 to TRBJ2-1; 7 bases fit TRBD1. The CDR3 has 15 residues. Germline lookup yields CDR1 KGHDR and CDR2 SFDVKD. V dropped 3 bases and J dropped 5; count of bases not matched to a gene: 6. CDR3 bases: TGTGCCACCAGTGATACGGGACAGCCGAACAATGAGCAGTTCTTC. It specifies CATSDTGQPNNEQFF.

V usage is TRBV11-3 and J usage is TRBJ1-1; 8 nucleotides match TRBD1. CDR1 SGHNT and CDR2 YENEEA come from the germline V gene. The CDR3 length is 15 residues. V was pared by 0 bases and J by 8 bases, with 8 bases of the junction left unmatched. The CDR3 loop is CASSLDGTGTKEAFF. The CDR3 DNA reads TGTGCCAGCAGCTTAGATGGGACAGGCACCAAAGAAGCTTTCTTT. The variable domain in full, completed from reference TRBV11-3 and TRBJ1-1, reads EAGVVQSPRYKIIEKKQPVAFWCNPISGHNTLYWYLQNLGQGPELLIRYENEEAVDDSQLPKDRFSAERLKGVDSTLKIQPAELGDSAVYLCASSLDGTGTKEAFFGQGTRLTVV.

The chain has TRBV27 and TRBJ2-7, with D tentatively TRBD2 (6 bases). In germline, CDR1 is MNHEY, CDR2 SMNVEV (reference sequence). The germline V and J ends were trimmed by 6 bases and 2 bases, with 11 bases remaining between them. The CDR3 length is 13 residues. CDR3 nucleotides: TGTGCCAGCAGCCCCAGGGAGGCCTACGAGCAGTACTTC. Encoded protein: CASSPREAYEQYF.

The rearrangement uses TRBV4-3 and TRBJ2-1, with D tentatively TRBD2 (6 bases). The CDR3 contains 16 residues. Germline-derived CDR1 and CDR2 are LGHNA and YSLEER. Trimming took off 0 bases at V and 7 bases at J, with 16 bases between the two ends. In DNA form, the CDR3 reads TGCGCCAGCAGCCAAGAAGGGTCGGGAGTTCAGAATGAGCAGTTCTTC. As protein: CASSQEGSGVQNEQFF.

The V and J genes are TRBV24-1 and TRBJ2-5; possible D gene TRBD1, 6 bases. Between the trimmed V and J ends, which lost 1 base and 1 base, there was a span of 9 bases. Germline V gene lookup returns CDR1 KGHDR and CDR2 SFDVKD. The CDR3 sequence is 15 residues long. For the CDR3, the DNA is TGTGCCACCAGTGATTTTGGCAGGGGCCAAGAGACCCAGTACTTC. Its translation: CATSDFGRGQETQYF.

The chain has TRBV6-5 and TRBJ2-7; D possibly corresponds to TRBD1 (6 bases). Trimming removed 6 bases at V and 0 bases at J, with 6 bases between. The CDR3 consists of 12 residues. Germline values: CDR1 MNHEY, CDR2 SVGAGI. Here the CDR3 reads CASRDSSYEQYF. CDR3 bases: TGTGCCAGCAGGGACAGCTCCTACGAGCAGTACTTC.

This rearrangement joins TRBV7-9 to TRBJ2-7; D possibly corresponds to TRBD2 (7 bases). Germline CDR1 is SEHNR and CDR2 is FQNEAQ (reference sequence). The CDR3 has 17 residues. V lost 3 bases, J lost 2 bases, and 20 bases lay in between. In DNA form, the CDR3 reads TGTGCCAGCAGCTTCATGGGGGGGAGGGACAAAACCTACGAGCAGTACTTC. Its protein product is CASSFMGGRDKTYEQYF.

This chain connects TRBV4-1 to TRBJ2-3; D not resolved. V was cut by 3 bases and J by 0 bases, with 16 bases left in between. This CDR3 region has 17 residues. Germline V CDR1 and CDR2: MGHRA, YSYEKL. CDR3 amino acids: CASSHTPRGASTDTQYF. The CDR3 DNA follows: TGCGCCAGCAGCCATACCCCGCGCGGTGCTAGCACAGATACGCAGTATTTT.

The V call is TRBV27, the J call TRBJ2-7, with a weak D call TRBD2 (5 bases). The CDR3 covers 14 residues. V lost 5 bases to trimming and J lost 3 bases, with 14 bases between them. CDR1 MNHEY and CDR2 SMNVEV come from the germline V gene (reference sequence). CDR3 sequence reads: CASSNGVRGYEQYF. The CDR3 coding sequence is TGTGCCAGCAGTAACGGGGTAAGAGGCTACGAGCAGTACTTC.

The V gene is TRBV29-1, the J gene TRBJ2-7; TRBD2 agrees at 9 bases. The CDR3 extends over 14 amino acids. Per germline, CDR1 SQVTM and CDR2 ANQGSEA. Trimming took 5 bases from V and 2 from J; bases not matched to a gene: 7. Here the CDR3 reads CSVQRGVLAYEQYF. The CDR3 nucleotides read TGCAGCGTTCAGCGGGGGGTGTTGGCCTACGAGCAGTACTTC.

CDR3 coding DNA: TGCAGCGGGGGGACTAGCGGGCAGAATGAGCAGTTCTTC. It translates to CSGGTSGQNEQFF. The V and J genes are TRBV29-1 and TRBJ2-1, with 12 bases that match TRBD2. This CDR3 comprises 13 residues. The V segment lost 7 bases and the J segment 7 bases; nucleotides outside the gene matches: 5. Germline V gives CDR1 SQVTM, CDR2 ANQGSEA.

The chain combines TRBV6-5 with TRBJ2-7, with D possibly being TRBD2 (5 bases). The CDR3 consists of 13 residues. The V end lost 6 bases, the J end lost 4 bases, and 13 bases lay between the germline ends. Per germline, CDR1 MNHEY and CDR2 SVGAGI. The CDR3: CASSPGSSYEQYF. The CDR3 DNA reads as TGTGCCAGCAGCCCGGGGAGTTCGTACGAGCAGTACTTC.

This sequence joins TRBV25-1 and TRBJ1-1; D uncertain. V was clipped by 3 bases and J by 0 bases, with 8 bases between them. The V gene's germline CDR1 is MGHDK and CDR2 SYGVNS. The CDR3 loop spans 14 amino acids. The CDR3 loop is CASSDSSLNTEAFF. CDR3 nucleotide sequence: TGTGCCAGCAGTGACAGTTCCCTGAACACTGAAGCTTTCTTT.

J is TRBJ2-1 and V is TRBV15; 7 bases fit TRBD2. Trimming cost V 3 bases and J 7 bases; bases outside gene matches: 9. The CDR3 length is 15 residues. Looked up from germline, CDR1 is LNHNV and CDR2 is YYDKDF (reference sequence). The CDR3 here is CATSSSALGGNEQFF. CDR3 sequence (DNA): TGTGCCACCAGCAGCTCCGCATTGGGGGGGAATGAGCAGTTCTTC.

The chain has TRBV6-6 and TRBJ2-7, with D perhaps TRBD1 (7 bases). Germline V lookup: CDR1 MNHNY, CDR2 SVGAGI (reference sequence). V lost 6 bases and J 3 bases, leaving 18 bases between the germline ends. The CDR3 is made up of 15 amino acids. The DNA of the CDR3 is TGTGCCAGCAGAGGAGGGACAGAAGAACTCTACGAGCAGTACTTC. Its protein product is CASRGGTEELYEQYF.

This chain uses TRBV5-8 with TRBJ2-3; D is undetermined. The CDR3 spans 13 residues. The germline gives CDR1 SGHTS, CDR2 YDEGEE. Trimming shortened V by 6 bases and J by 2 bases, and 10 bases separated the two germline ends. This chain's CDR3 is CASTTEFTDTQYF. DNA of the CDR3: TGTGCCAGCACCACGGAGTTCACAGATACGCAGTATTTT.

The J gene is TRBJ1-4, the V gene TRBV15, with 10 bases fitting TRBD1. Germline lookup yields CDR1 LNHNV and CDR2 YYDKDF (reference sequence). This CDR3 spans 15 amino acids. The V and J ends lost 3 bases and 8 bases, in that order; junction bases with no gene match: 6. For the CDR3, the DNA is TGTGCCACCAGCAGCCCCGGGACAGGGGACGAAAAACTGTTTTTT. It specifies CATSSPGTGDEKLFF.

CDR3 in amino acids: CASSRTRRDRGDPNYGYTF. CDR3 nucleotide sequence: TGTGCCAGCAGCAGAACCCGACGGGACAGGGGTGACCCTAACTATGGCTACACCTTC. This chain connects TRBV28 to TRBJ1-2; 10 bases align to TRBD1. Trimming removed 6 bases from V and 0 bases from J; junction bases left unmatched: 16. There are 19 residues in the CDR3. Germline assignment: CDR1 MDHEN and CDR2 SYDVKM.

The chain employs TRBV6-6 and TRBJ2-1; 10 nucleotides align to TRBD1. The CDR3 has 13 residues. Unmatched junction bases numbered 1, after V lost 4 bases and J lost 7 bases. Germline V gene lookup returns CDR1 MNHNY and CDR2 SVGAGI (reference sequence). CDR3 sequence reads: CASSWTGGNEQFF. The CDR3 coding sequence is TGTGCCAGCAGTTGGACAGGGGGGAATGAGCAGTTCTTC.